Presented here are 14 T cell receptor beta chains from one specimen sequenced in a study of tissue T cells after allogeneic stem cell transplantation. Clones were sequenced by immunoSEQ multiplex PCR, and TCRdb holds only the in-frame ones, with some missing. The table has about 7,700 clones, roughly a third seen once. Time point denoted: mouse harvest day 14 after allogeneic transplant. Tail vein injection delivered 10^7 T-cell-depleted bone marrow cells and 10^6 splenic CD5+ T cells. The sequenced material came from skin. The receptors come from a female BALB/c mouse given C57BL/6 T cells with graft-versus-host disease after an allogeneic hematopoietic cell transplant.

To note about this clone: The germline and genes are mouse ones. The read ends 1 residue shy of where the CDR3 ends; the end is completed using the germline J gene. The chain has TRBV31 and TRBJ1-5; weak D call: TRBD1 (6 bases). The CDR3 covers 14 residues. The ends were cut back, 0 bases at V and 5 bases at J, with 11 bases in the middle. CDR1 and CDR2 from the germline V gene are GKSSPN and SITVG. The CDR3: CAWSLGRGHQAPLF. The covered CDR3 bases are TGTGCCTGGAGTCTAGGCAGGGGACACCAGGCTCCGCTT.

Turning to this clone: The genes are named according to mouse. CDR3 DNA (partial): TGCTCCAGCAGTCGGGGGGGCGAAAACACCTTGTAC. Residues: CSSSRGGENTLY. The full CDR3 is CSSSRGGENTLYF. This sequence joins TRBV23 and TRBJ2-4; TRBD2, the table's D call, lacks a check against the DNA. The CDR3 end lies 1 residue beyond the end of the read and is filled in from the germline J gene. CDR3 length equals 13 residues. Germline V lookup: CDR1 KGHTA, CDR2 FQNQQP.

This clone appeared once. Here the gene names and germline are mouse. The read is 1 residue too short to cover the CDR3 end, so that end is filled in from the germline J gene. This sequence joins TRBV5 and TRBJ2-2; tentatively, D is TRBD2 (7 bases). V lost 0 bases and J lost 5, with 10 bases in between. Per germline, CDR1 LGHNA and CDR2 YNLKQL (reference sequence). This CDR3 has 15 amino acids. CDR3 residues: CASSQEGGGTGQLYF. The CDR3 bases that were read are TGTGCCAGCAGCCAAGAAGGGGGGGGGACCGGGCAGCTCTAC.

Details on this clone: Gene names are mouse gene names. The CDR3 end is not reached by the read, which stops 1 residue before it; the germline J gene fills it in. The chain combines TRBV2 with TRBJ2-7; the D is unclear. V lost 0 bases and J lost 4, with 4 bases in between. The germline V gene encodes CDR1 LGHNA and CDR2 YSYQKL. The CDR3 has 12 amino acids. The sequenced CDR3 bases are TGTGCCAGCAGCCAAGACATTTATGAACAGTAC. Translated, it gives CASSQDIYEQY. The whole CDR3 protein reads CASSQDIYEQYF.

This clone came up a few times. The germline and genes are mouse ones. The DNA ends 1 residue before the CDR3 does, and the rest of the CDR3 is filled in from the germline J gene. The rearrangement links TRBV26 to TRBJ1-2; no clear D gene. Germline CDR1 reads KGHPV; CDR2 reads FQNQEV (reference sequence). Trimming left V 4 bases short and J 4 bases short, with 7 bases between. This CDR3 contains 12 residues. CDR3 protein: CASSRWVSDYTF. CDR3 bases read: TGTGCCAGCAGTCGGTGGGTCTCCGACTACACC.

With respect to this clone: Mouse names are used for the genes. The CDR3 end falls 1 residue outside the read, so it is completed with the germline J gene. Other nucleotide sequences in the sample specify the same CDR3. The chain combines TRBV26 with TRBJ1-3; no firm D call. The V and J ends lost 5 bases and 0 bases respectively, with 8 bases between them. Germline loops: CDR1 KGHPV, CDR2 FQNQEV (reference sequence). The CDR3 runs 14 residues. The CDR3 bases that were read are TGTGCCAGCAGTTCTACGGGTTCTGGAAATACGCTCTAT. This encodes CASSSTGSGNTLY. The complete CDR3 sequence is CASSSTGSGNTLYF.

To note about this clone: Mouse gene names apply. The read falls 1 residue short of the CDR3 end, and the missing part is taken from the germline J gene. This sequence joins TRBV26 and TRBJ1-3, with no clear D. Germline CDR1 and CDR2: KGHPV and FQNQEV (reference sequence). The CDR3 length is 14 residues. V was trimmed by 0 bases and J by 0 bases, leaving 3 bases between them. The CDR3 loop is CASSLSISGNTLYF. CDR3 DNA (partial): TGTGCCAGCAGTCTGTCAATTTCTGGAAATACGCTCTAT.

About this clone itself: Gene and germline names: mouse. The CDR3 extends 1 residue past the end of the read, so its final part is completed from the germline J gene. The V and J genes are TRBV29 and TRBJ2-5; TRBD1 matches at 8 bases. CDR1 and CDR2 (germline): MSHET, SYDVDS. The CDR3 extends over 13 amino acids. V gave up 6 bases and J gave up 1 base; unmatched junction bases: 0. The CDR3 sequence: CASRDRDQDTQYF. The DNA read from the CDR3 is TGTGCTAGCAGGGACAGGGACCAAGACACCCAGTAC.

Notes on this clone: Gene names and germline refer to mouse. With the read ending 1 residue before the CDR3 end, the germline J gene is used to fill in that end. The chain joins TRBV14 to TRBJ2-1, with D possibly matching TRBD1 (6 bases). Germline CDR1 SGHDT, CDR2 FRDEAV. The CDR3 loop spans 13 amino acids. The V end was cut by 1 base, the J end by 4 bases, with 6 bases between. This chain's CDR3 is CASSFGTYAEQFF. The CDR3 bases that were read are TGTGCCAGCAGTTTCGGGACATATGCTGAGCAGTTC.

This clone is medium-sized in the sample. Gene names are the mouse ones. CDR3 DNA, as far as it was read: TGTGCCAGCAGCTCGGACTGGGGGGGATATGCTGAGCAGTTC. Translation: CASSSDWGGYAEQF. The whole CDR3 reads CASSSDWGGYAEQFF. The chain combines TRBV4 with TRBJ2-1; TRBD2 agrees at 12 bases. Read coverage stops 1 residue before the CDR3 terminus; the germline J gene supplies the remainder. This CDR3 is built from 15 residues. Germline loops: CDR1 LGHDT, CDR2 YNNKQL (reference sequence). The V gene end was trimmed by 4 bases and the J gene end by 4 bases; junction bases not matched to a gene: 2.

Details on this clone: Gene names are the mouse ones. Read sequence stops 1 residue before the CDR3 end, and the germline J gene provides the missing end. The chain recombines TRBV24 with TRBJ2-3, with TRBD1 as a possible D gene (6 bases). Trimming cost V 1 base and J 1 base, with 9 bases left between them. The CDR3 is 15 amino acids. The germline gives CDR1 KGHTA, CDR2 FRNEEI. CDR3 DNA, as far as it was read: TGTGCCAGCAGTCTGTCGACAGGTGGTGCAGAAACGCTGTAT. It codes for CASSLSTGGAETLY. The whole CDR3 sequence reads CASSLSTGGAETLYF.

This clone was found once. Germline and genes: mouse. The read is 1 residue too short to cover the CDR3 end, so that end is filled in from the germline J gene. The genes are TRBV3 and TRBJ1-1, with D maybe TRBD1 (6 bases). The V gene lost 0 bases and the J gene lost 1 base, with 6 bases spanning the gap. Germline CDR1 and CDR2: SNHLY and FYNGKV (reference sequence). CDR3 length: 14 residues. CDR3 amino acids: CASSLATGNTEVFF. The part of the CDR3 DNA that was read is TGTGCCAGCAGCTTAGCGACAGGGAACACAGAAGTCTTC.

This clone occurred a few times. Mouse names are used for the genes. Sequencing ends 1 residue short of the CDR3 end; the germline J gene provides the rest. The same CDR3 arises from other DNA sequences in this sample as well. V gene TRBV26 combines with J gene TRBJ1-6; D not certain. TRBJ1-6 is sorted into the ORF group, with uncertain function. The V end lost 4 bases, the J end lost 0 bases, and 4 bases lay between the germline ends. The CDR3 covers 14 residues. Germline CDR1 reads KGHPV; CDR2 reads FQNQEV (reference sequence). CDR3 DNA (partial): TGTGCCAGCAGTCAGGGTTCCTATAATTCGCCCCTCTAC. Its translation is CASSQGSYNSPLY. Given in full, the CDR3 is CASSQGSYNSPLYF.

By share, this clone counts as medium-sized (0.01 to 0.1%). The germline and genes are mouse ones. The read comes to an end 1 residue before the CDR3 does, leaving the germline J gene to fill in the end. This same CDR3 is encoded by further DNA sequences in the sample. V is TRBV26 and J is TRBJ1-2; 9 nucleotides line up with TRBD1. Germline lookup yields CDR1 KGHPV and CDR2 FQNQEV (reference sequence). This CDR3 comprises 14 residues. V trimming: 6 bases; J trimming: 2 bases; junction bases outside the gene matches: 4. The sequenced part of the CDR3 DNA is TGTGCCAGCAGCCTACAGGGGGCGAACTCCGACTACACC. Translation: CASSLQGANSDYT. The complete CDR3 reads CASSLQGANSDYTF.